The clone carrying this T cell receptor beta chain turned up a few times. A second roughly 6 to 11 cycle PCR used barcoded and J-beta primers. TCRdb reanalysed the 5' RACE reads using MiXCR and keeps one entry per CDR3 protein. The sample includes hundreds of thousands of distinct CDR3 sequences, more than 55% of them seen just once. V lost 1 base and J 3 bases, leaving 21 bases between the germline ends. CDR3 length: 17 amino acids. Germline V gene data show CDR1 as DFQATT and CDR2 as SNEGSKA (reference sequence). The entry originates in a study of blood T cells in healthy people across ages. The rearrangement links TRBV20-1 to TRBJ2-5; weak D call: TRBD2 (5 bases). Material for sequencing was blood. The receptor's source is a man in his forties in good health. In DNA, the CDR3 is TGCAGTGCTAGAGGCCCCTACGCGGGCCTGCGGGAAGAGACCCAGTACTTC. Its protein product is CSARGPYAGLREETQYF.